This T cell receptor beta chain was sequenced in a study of blood T cell repertoires in COVID-19 (dated by TCRdb to the early 2020s). For the wider study: Collaborator samples came from the United States, Italy and Spain and covered acute and convalescent phases of COVID-19. The material from the prospective study consisted of cDNA or gDNA derived from T cells, B-cell-depleted T cells, or PBMCs. The repertoires were released in a freely available public database meant as a resource for research on the immune response to SARS-CoV-2. Samples were obtained from the ongoing ImmuneRACE study (first 160 participants) and from 1,254 subjects provided by 6 global collaborators. The dataset comprised deeply sampled blood TCRbeta repertoires from subjects exposed to, actively infected with, or recovered from COVID-19. A de-identified subject ID, COVID-19 status, age in years and sex were almost always included in the sample metadata. Where available, HLA class I and class II types were taken from metadata supplied by the sample provider and were not determined by assay-based typing. Broad study findings and their caveats: Clinical and demographic metadata were provided uncurated, with the amount varying by source and participant.

In the prospective study, participants were about 18 to 90 years old, resided in 25 or so geographic areas of the United States, and were enrolled through a virtual design. To assign participants to cohorts, the prospective study relied on clinical history that participants themselves reported in a screening survey and a study questionnaire. Recovered participants in ImmuneRACE Cohort 3 were defined as having two consecutive negative NP/OP PCR tests, clearance from a healthcare professional, or resolution of symptoms. In the prospective study, whole blood, serum and a nasopharyngeal or oropharyngeal swab were collected from each participant by mobile phlebotomists. Additional blood draws and questionnaires over an approximately two-month period could optionally be provided by prospective study participants. Blood samples from the prospective study were shipped frozen or at room temperature prior to DNA extraction.

A note on this clone: It lacks a known antigen. No much larger clone is present one base from it, and per-base qualities are unavailable.

The immunoSEQ Assay, a bias-controlled multiplex PCR, was used to amplify TCRbeta CDR3 regions from genomic DNA. Per the original workflow: Nucleated cell counts per sample were estimated from amplification of reference gene primers within the assay. To quantify the absolute abundance of each unique TCRbeta CDR3 rearrangement, sequence reads were collapsed and filtered. Productive Simpson clonality was computed per sample as the square root of Simpson's diversity index over productive rearrangements. This immuneACCESS table, as held by TCRdb, lists in-frame sequences with V and J called but not all clones. Of the missing ones, under half trace to an unresolved V gene in checked studies; the others have no known cause. The DNA was the basis for D and trimming; V, J and clone size are from that table. Present in this sample are approximately 350,000 clones, 80% to 90% of which were seen just once. The biggest ten clones account for more than 0.8% of the sample.

Unmatched junction bases come to 8, with V trimmed by 4 bases and J by 3 bases. CDR1 and CDR2 are drawn from the germline V gene (reference sequence): LGHDT, YNNKEL. From cysteine to phenylalanine, the CDR3 is 16 amino acids long. Kept here is only the CDR3 DNA, which spans 48 bases and is read in frame from base 1. The sequence was obtained from a man aged 18 to 29 who had recovered from COVID-19. Sequencing input: PBMCs or T cells enriched from blood (not recorded which). The chain couples TRBV3-1 (or the pseudogene TRBV3-2) to TRBJ2-3; TRBD1 lines up with 9 middle nucleotides. Here the CDR3 is given as CASSPTGTGRTDTQYF. The sequenced DNA: TGTGCCAGCAGCCCCACCGGGACAGGGCGGACAGATACGCAGTATTTT.